The 19 T cell receptor beta chains in this list originate from one sample, sequenced in a study of somatic mutations in cytotoxic T cells in rheumatoid arthritis. Some clones are missing from TCRdb's copy, which holds only in-frame ones; the method was immunoSEQ multiplex PCR. The sample holds some 20,000 clones, over 80% seen once. Sequencing input: CD8+ T cells sorted from blood. The receptors derive from an adult with rheumatoid arthritis.

The chain uses TRBV28 and TRBJ1-5, with D hard to call. The length of the CDR3 is 13 residues. Trimming cost V 2 bases and J 9 bases, with 11 bases left between them. The germline V gene encodes CDR1 MDHEN and CDR2 SYDVKM. CDR3 sequence (DNA): TGTGCCAGCAGTTTAACAAGTAATAGGCCCCAGCATTTT. Translation: CASSLTSNRPQHF.

This clone appeared a single time. This CDR3 is CASNGRSNTGELFF. CDR3 bases: TGTGCCAGTAACGGACGTTCGAACACCGGGGAGCTGTTTTTT. This sequence joins TRBV19 and TRBJ2-2; D unclear. V lost 7 bases to trimming and J lost 0 bases, with 9 bases between them. The germline CDR1 and CDR2 sequences are LNHDA and SQIVND (reference sequence). The CDR3 is made up of 14 amino acids.

V gene TRBV7-6 combines with J gene TRBJ2-3, with D hard to call. Deletions cut 5 bases from V and 0 bases from J, with 3 bases between. The CDR3 totals 12 residues. Germline CDR1 SGHVS, CDR2 FNYEAQ. CDR3 sequence (DNA): TGTGCCAGCAGCCCTAGCACAGATACGCAGTATTTT. This codes for CASSPSTDTQYF.

The chain recombines TRBV9 with TRBJ1-1; maybe TRBD1 (5 bases). The ends were cut back, 4 bases at V and 4 bases at J, with 20 bases in the middle. This CDR3 region has 16 residues. Germline CDR1 SGDLS, CDR2 YYNGEE. This CDR3 reads CASSPLGGTRGTEAFF. CDR3 in DNA: TGTGCCAGCAGCCCCCTGGGGGGGACGAGAGGCACTGAAGCTTTCTTT.

The chain combines TRBV5-1 with TRBJ2-1; a possible D gene is TRBD2 (5 bases). The CDR3 length is 15 residues. The V and J ends lost 4 bases and 6 bases respectively, with 17 bases between them. CDR1 is SGHRS and CDR2 is YFSETQ in the germline V gene. This chain's CDR3 is CASSLDGERVNEQFF. The CDR3 DNA reads as TGCGCCAGCAGCCTCGACGGGGAGAGGGTCAATGAGCAGTTCTTC.

The chain uses TRBV6-4 and TRBJ2-1; 11 bases align to TRBD2. This CDR3 is 16 amino acids long. V was clipped by 1 base and J by 7 bases; unmatched bases: 6. Germline CDR1 and CDR2: MRHNA and SNTAGT. This CDR3 reads CASSDLAGGGMNEQFF. Written as DNA, the CDR3 is TGTGCCAGCAGTGACTTAGCGGGAGGGGGTATGAATGAGCAGTTCTTC.

This clone was counted a single time. The rearrangement uses TRBV4-3 and TRBJ2-1, with D perhaps TRBD2 (6 bases). The germline gives CDR1 LGHNA, CDR2 YSLEER. The CDR3 runs 15 residues. V shed 4 bases and J shed 8 bases, with 18 bases lying between them. The CDR3 coding sequence is TGCGCCAGCAGCCCGTCCCCTAGCGTTCCAGATGAGCAGTTCTTC. Translated, it gives CASSPSPSVPDEQFF.

The V gene is TRBV15, the J gene TRBJ1-6, with TRBD1 matching over 8 bases. This CDR3 spans 16 amino acids. J lost 9 bases, V lost 2 bases, and 9 bases had no gene match. Germline CDR1 LNHNV, CDR2 YYDKDF (reference sequence). CDR3 protein: CATSRIPDREGSPLHF. The CDR3 DNA sequence: TGTGCCACCAGCAGAATCCCGGACAGGGAGGGTTCACCCCTCCACTTT. The complete variable domain, with remaining parts taken from reference TRBV15 and TRBJ1-6, reads DAMVIQNPRYQVTQFGKPVTLSCSQTLNHNVMYWYQQKSSQAPKLLFHYYDKDFNNEADTPDNFQSRRPNTSFCFLDIRSPGLGDTAMYLCATSRIPDREGSPLHFGNGTRLTVT.

The chain combines TRBV4-1 with TRBJ1-6; D is ambiguous. The CDR3 extends over 14 amino acids. V lost 3 bases and J lost 9, with 12 bases in between. The germline gives CDR1 MGHRA, CDR2 YSYEKL. The CDR3 protein is CASSHSSSGSPLHF. The CDR3 nucleotides read TGCGCCAGCAGCCACAGCTCTTCAGGTTCACCCCTCCACTTT.

This rearrangement joins TRBV28 to TRBJ2-1; 9 nucleotides align to TRBD2. J gave up 5 bases and V 2 bases, and 7 bases lay outside the gene matches. The germline V gene encodes CDR1 MDHEN and CDR2 SYDVKM. CDR3 length: 16 amino acids. This CDR3 is CASSLGAGGLHNEQFF. In DNA, the CDR3 is TGTGCCAGCAGTTTAGGGGCGGGGGGGCTCCACAATGAGCAGTTCTTC.

This chain links TRBV15 with TRBJ1-5; perhaps TRBD1 as D (5 bases). With 9 bases removed from V and 0 bases from J, the gap between germline ends came to 9 bases. The CDR3 consists of 13 residues. From germline, CDR1 is LNHNV and CDR2 YYDKDF (reference sequence). In nucleotides, the CDR3 is TGTGCCACGGCAGGGTTTAGCAATCAGCCCCAGCATTTT. This sequence encodes CATAGFSNQPQHF.

The CDR3 sequence is CASSLTGQGDGYTF. Written as DNA, the CDR3 is TGTGCCAGCAGCCTCACGGGACAGGGGGACGGCTACACCTTC. The chain employs TRBV7-3 and TRBJ1-2, with TRBD1 identical over 11 bases. The CDR3 covers 14 residues. Germline CDR1 SGHTA, CDR2 FQGTGA. With 5 bases clipped from V and 8 bases from J, the junction kept 7 bases outside the gene matches.

This rearrangement joins TRBV7-2 to TRBJ2-7; 12 nucleotides agree with TRBD2. The CDR3 totals 16 residues. The trim removed 4 bases at V and 5 bases at J, leaving 9 bases unmatched. Germline CDR1 reads SGHTA; CDR2 reads FQGNSA. The CDR3 loop is CASSSLAGGPLHEQYF. The CDR3, as DNA: TGTGCCAGCAGCTCACTAGCGGGAGGTCCCCTTCACGAGCAGTACTTC.

V is TRBV4-2 and J is TRBJ2-1; possible D gene TRBD2, 7 bases. Trimming shortened V by 2 bases and J by 4 bases, and 21 bases separated the two germline ends. Germline CDR1 LGHNA, CDR2 YNFKEQ. The CDR3 has 18 residues. CDR3: CASSQSGERDTPYNEQFF. The CDR3 DNA sequence: TGTGCCAGCAGCCAATCTGGGGAGCGGGACACACCATACAATGAGCAGTTCTTC.

V is TRBV28 and J is TRBJ1-1; D may be TRBD1 (5 bases). With 10 bases removed from V and 5 bases from J, the gap between germline ends came to 17 bases. CDR3 length equals 13 residues. Germline V gives CDR1 MDHEN, CDR2 SYDVKM. CDR3 sequence reads: CAITGVEGTEAFF. Here the CDR3 DNA reads TGTGCCATCACGGGGGTAGAAGGGACTGAAGCTTTCTTT.

This clone has only a few counts. The chain is built from TRBV6-5 and TRBJ2-3, with 10 nucleotides matching TRBD1. Per germline, CDR1 MNHEY and CDR2 SVGAGI. This CDR3 spans 16 amino acids. Trimming cost V 4 bases and J 5 bases; bases outside gene matches: 9. The CDR3 loop reads CASSSLGQGVQDTQYF. For the CDR3, the DNA is TGTGCCAGCAGTTCGCTTGGACAGGGGGTTCAAGATACGCAGTATTTT.

The chain carries TRBV9 and TRBJ2-7; weak D call: TRBD1 (5 bases). Germline V gene lookup returns CDR1 SGDLS and CDR2 YYNGEE. Trimming took off 0 bases at V and 7 bases at J, with 11 bases between the two ends. The CDR3 length is 13 residues. CDR3 DNA sequence: TGTGCCAGCAGCGTAGGAGGACAAGGGGAGCAGTACGTC. Translated: CASSVGGQGEQYV.

The CDR3 DNA reads TGTGCCAGCAGTGGGGACAGGAACTATGGCTACACCTTC. It specifies CASSGDRNYGYTF. The chain recombines TRBV6-1 with TRBJ1-2; 8 bases are a match to TRBD1. V was clipped by 4 bases and J by 2 bases; unmatched bases: 0. The CDR3 is made up of 13 amino acids. CDR1 and CDR2 (germline): MNHNS, SASEGT.

Only a few counts were recorded for this clone. This same CDR3 is encoded by further DNA sequences in the sample. The chain is built from TRBV7-2 and TRBJ2-5, with 10 nucleotides matching TRBD1. Germline V CDR1 and CDR2: SGHTA, FQGNSA. CDR3 size: 14 residues. V lost 4 bases, J lost 5 bases, and 4 bases stayed unmatched. The CDR3 DNA sequence: TGTGCCAGCAGCTCGACAGGGGGCTGGGAGACCCAGTACTTC. Its protein is CASSSTGGWETQYF.